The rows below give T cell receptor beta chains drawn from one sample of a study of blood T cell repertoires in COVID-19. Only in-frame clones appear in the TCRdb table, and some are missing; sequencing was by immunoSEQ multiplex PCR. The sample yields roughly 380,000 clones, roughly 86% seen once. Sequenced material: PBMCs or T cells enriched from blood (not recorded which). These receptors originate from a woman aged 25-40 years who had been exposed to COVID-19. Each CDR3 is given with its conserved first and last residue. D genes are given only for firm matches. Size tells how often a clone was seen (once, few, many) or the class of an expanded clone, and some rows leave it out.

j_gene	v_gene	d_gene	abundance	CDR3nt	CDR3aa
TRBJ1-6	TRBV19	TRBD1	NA	TGTGCCAGTAGTATCCGGGACAGTGCCAATTCACCCCTCCACTTT	CASSIRDSANSPLHF
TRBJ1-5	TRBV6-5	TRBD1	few	TGTGCCAGCAGTTACCACGGGACAGGGGGCAGGAAGCATTTT	CASSYHGTGGRKHF
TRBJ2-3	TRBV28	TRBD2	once	TGTGCCAGCAGTTTGAGCGGGATGTCGGTAGATACGCAGTATTTT	CASSLSGMSVDTQYF
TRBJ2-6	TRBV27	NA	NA	TGTGCCAGCAGTTTACAGGGATACGGGGCCAACGTCCTGACTTTC	CASSLQGYGANVLTF
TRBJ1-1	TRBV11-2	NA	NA	TGTGCCAGCAGCTTAGCCAGGCGGGGGGCTCAGACTGAAGCTTTCTTT	CASSLARRGAQTEAFF
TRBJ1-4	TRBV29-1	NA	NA	TGCAGCGTTGTGAACGGGCAGAAAGGGGCCCCTAATGAAAAACTGTTTTTT	CSVVNGQKGAPNEKLFF
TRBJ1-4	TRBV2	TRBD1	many	TGTGCCAGCAGCGACGGACAGGGAGGGGGCACTAATGAAAAACTGTTTTTT	CASSDGQGGGTNEKLFF
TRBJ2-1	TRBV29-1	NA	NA	TGCAGCGTTGGGCCCAAGATTAAGGAGCCCTATGAGCAGTTCTTC	CSVGPKIKEPYEQFF
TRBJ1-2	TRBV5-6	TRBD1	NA	TGTGCCAGCAGCTTGGGACAGGGGATCAACTATGGCTACACCTTC	CASSLGQGINYGYTF
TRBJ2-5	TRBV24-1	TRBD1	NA	TGTGCCACCAGTGATTCCACAGGGGGCCAAGAGACCCAGTACTTC	CATSDSTGGQETQYF
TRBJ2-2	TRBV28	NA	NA	TGTGCCAGCTATGCTCCCGGGACAAGACCACCCGGGGAGCTGTTTTTT	CASYAPGTRPPGELFF
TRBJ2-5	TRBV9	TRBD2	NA	TGTGCCAGCAGCCTTCGGACTAGCGGACCCCAAGAGACCCAGTACTTC	CASSLRTSGPQETQYF
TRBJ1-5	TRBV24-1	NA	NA	TGTGCCACCAGTGATGAACAGGGCCCTCCCCCTTGGGCCCAGCATTTT	CATSDEQGPPPWAQHF
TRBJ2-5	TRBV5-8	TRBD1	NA	TGTGCCAGCAGCCGGAACCAGGGGGCCCAAGAGACCCAGTACTTC	CASSRNQGAQETQYF
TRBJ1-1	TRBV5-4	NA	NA	TGTGCCAGCAGTTTGGGAGGGATGAACACTGAAGCTTTCTTT	CASSLGGMNTEAFF
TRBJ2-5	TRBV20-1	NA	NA	TGCAGTGCTAGTCAGGGAGGAGAGACCCAGTACTTC	CSASQGGETQYF
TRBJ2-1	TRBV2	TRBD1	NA	TGTGCCAGCAGTGAACAGGGGGCCTCCTACAATGAGCAGTTCTTC	CASSEQGASYNEQFF
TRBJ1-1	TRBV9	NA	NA	TGTGCCAGCAGCGGTGGGTTAGGGGGGAACACTGAAGCTTTCTTT	CASSGGLGGNTEAFF
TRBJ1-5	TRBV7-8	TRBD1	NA	TGTGCCAGCAGCCAGTACGGGACAGGGGGCCAGCCCCAGCATTTT	CASSQYGTGGQPQHF
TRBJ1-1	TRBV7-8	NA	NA	TGTGCCAGCAGCTTAGTAGTCCAGGGCCGGTGGGGGAACACTGAAGCTTTCTTT	CASSLVVQGRWGNTEAFF
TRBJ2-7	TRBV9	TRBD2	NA	TGTGCCAGCAGCACCTTGGGACTAGCGGAATACGAGCAGTACTTC	CASSTLGLAEYEQYF
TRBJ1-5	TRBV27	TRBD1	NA	TGTGCCAGCAGCCCTCAGACAGGGGCTAATCAGCCCCAGCATTTT	CASSPQTGANQPQHF
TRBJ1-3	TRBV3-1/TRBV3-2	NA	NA	TGTGCCAGCCGGACGGGGGTGGCTGGAAACACCATATATTTT	CASRTGVAGNTIYF
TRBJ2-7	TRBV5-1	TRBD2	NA	TGCGCCAGCAGCTTGGGGACTAGCGGGAGCGGGGAGCAGTACTTC	CASSLGTSGSGEQYF
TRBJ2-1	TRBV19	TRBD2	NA	TGTGCCAGTAGTATAGCGGCTAGCGGGAGGTATGAGCAGTTCTTC	CASSIAASGRYEQFF
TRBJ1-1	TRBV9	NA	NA	TGTGCCAGCAGCGTAGTCCGAGGTGGGAACACTGAAGCTTTCTTT	CASSVVRGGNTEAFF
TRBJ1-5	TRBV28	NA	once	TGTGCCAGCAGAATAGACAATCAGCCCCAGCATTTT	CASRIDNQPQHF
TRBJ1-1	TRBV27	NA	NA	TGTGCCAGCAGTCTTAGGGGGTACACTGAAGCTTTCTTT	CASSLRGYTEAFF
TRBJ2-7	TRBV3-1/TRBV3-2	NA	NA	TGTGCCAGCAGCCCTCTAACGACAGGCCCCTACGAGCAGTACTTC	CASSPLTTGPYEQYF
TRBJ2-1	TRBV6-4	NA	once	TGTGCCAGCAGTGACTCTCGAGCTTCGCATGAGCAGTTCTTC	CASSDSRASHEQFF
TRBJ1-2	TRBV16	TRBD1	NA	TGTGCCAGCAGCCATACTAGGACAGGGGGCGCGGTGAATGGCTACACCTTC	CASSHTRTGGAVNGYTF
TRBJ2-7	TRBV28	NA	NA	TGTGCCAGCAGTCCTAGACTAGTTACCTACGAGCAGTACTTC	CASSPRLVTYEQYF
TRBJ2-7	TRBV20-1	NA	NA	TGCAGTGCTAGCCTCTACGAGCAGTACTTC	CSASLYEQYF
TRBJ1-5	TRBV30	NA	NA	TGTGCCTGGAGCGTCGGGAGCAATCAGCCCCAGCATTTT	CAWSVGSNQPQHF
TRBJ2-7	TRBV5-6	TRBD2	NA	TGTGCCAGCAGCTTGGGGCAGGGACTATCATACGAGCAGTACTTC	CASSLGQGLSYEQYF
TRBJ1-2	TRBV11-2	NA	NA	TGTGCCAGCAGCTTAGAAGGTCAGGCCGCGGGCTACACCTTC	CASSLEGQAAGYTF
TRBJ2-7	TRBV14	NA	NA	TGTGCCAGCAGCCAAGATAGGAGACAGGCCCCTCGCGAGCAGTACTTC	CASSQDRRQAPREQYF
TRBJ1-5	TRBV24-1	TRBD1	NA	TGTGCCACCAGTGTCGGCAGGGGGCAGTGGCAGCCCCAGCATTTT	CATSVGRGQWQPQHF
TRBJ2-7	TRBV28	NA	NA	TGTGCCAGCGTCCCGCGCCGGGAGAGCTCCTACGAGCAGTACTTC	CASVPRRESSYEQYF
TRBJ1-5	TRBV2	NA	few	TGTGCCAGCAGTGGGGGGGGAGCGGGAAGAAGCAATCAGCCCCAGCATTTT	CASSGGGAGRSNQPQHF
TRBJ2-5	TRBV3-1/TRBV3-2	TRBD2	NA	TGTGCCAGCAGCCAAGATGCGGGGGAGGTGATAGAGACCCAGTACTTC	CASSQDAGEVIETQYF
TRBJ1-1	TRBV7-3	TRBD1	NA	TGTGCCAGCAGCTTTTCCGCGACAGGGGGAGTTAGAGACACTGAAGCTTTCTTT	CASSFSATGGVRDTEAFF
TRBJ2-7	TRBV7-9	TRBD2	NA	TGTGCCAGCAGCCCCACTAGCGGGAGGGACTCCTACGAGCAGTACTTC	CASSPTSGRDSYEQYF
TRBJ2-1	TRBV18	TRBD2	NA	TGTGCCAGCTCACCCGGACTAGCGGGACGGTATGAGCAGTTCTTC	CASSPGLAGRYEQFF
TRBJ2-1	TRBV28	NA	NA	TGTGCCAGCAGTTTCGTTTATGGCCACAATGAGCGGTTCTTC	CASSFVYGHNERFF
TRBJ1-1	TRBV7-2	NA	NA	TGTGCCAGCAGCTTGCAATCAGGGAACACTGAAGCTTTCTTT	CASSLQSGNTEAFF
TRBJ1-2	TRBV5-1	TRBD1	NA	TGCGCCAGCAGCTTCGCGCAGGGGGCGGAGGGTGGCTACACCTTC	CASSFAQGAEGGYTF
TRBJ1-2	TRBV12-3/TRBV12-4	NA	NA	TGTGCCAGCACCTTGACAGGCCCCTATGGCTACACCTTC	CASTLTGPYGYTF
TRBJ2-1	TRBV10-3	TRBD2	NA	TGTGCCATCAGTGAGTCGGAGGGAGGGCCCTATGAGCAGTTCTTC	CAISESEGGPYEQFF
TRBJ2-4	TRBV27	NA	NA	TGTGCCAGCAGTCAGGGGTTGGTCGCCAAAAACATTCAGTACTTC	CASSQGLVAKNIQYF
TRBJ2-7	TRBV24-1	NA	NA	TGTGCCACCAGTGACCCAGGGAAGGACTACGAGCAGTACTTC	CATSDPGKDYEQYF
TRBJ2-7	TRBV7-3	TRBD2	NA	TGTGCCAGCAGCTTAGGGACTAGCGGGAGCGAGCAGTACTTC	CASSLGTSGSEQYF
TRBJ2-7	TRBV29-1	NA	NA	TGCAGCGTTGGAAGGCCCGGGACAACCACCTACGAGCAGTACTTC	CSVGRPGTTTYEQYF
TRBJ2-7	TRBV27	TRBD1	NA	TGTGCCACCTGGCGGCAGGGGGCCTACGAGCAGTACTTC	CATWRQGAYEQYF
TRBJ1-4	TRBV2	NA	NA	TGTGCCAGCAGTGATCCCCGATTTAGTGAAAAACTGTTTTTT	CASSDPRFSEKLFF
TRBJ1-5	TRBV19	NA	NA	TGTGCCAGTAGTATGGTGGGGGGGAGCAATCAGCCCCAGCATTTT	CASSMVGGSNQPQHF
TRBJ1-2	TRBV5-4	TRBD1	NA	TGTGCCAGCAGCCCGACAGGGGAAGGCTACACCTTC	CASSPTGEGYTF
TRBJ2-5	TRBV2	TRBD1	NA	TGTGCCATACTCCTCCCTCTTGGACAGGGTGTGGAGACCCAGTACTTC	CAILLPLGQGVETQYF
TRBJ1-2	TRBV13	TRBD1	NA	TGTGCCAGCAGCACCTTCAAGGACAGGGGTGGAGGCTACACCTTC	CASSTFKDRGGGYTF